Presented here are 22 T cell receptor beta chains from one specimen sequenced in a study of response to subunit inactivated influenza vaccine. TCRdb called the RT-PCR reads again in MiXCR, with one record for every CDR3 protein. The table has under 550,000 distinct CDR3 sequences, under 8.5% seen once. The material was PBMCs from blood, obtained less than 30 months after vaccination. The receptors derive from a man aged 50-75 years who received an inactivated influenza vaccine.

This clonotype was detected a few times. CDR3 sequence reads: CASSFLGTGVYF. The CDR3 bases are TGTGCCAGCAGCTTTTTAGGGACAGGGGTGTACTTC. The chain uses TRBV7-9 and TRBJ2-7; 10 nucleotides agree with TRBD1. Germline V gene data show CDR1 as SEHNR and CDR2 as FQNEAQ (reference sequence). This CDR3 comprises 12 residues. The V gene end was trimmed by 3 bases and the J gene end by 12 bases; junction bases not matched to a gene: 5.

The CDR3 nucleotides read TGTGCCATCAGTGAATTGGAGACAACGAACACTGAAGCTTTCTTT. This encodes CAISELETTNTEAFF. V gene TRBV10-3 combines with J gene TRBJ1-1; D remains unclear. The germline gives CDR1 ENHRY, CDR2 SYGVKD. V gave up 3 bases and J gave up 1 base, with 12 bases separating them. This CDR3 is built from 15 residues.

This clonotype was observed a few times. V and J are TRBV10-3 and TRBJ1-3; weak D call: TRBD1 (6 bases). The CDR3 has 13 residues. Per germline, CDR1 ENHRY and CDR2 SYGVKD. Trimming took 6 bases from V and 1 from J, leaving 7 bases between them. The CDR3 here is CAISQGSGNTIYF. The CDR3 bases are TGTGCCATCAGCCAGGGGTCTGGAAACACCATATATTTT.

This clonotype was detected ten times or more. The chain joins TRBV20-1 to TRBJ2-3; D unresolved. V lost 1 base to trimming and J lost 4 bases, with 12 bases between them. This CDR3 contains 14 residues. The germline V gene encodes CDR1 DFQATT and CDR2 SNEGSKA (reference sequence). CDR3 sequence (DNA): TGCAGTGCTAGAGTAGAGTGGCTAGCAGATACGCAGTATTTT. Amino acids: CSARVEWLADTQYF.

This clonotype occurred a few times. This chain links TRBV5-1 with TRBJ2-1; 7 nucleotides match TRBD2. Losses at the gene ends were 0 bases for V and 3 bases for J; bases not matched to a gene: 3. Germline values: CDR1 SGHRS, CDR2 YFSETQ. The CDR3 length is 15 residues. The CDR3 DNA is TGCGCCAGCAGCTTGGATGCGGGAGACTACAATGAGCAGTTCTTC. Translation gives CASSLDAGDYNEQFF.

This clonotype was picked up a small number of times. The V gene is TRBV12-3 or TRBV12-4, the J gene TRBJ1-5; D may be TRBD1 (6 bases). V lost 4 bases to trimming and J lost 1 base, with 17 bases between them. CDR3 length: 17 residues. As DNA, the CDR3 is TGTGCCAGCAGTTCCTGGGGGGCATGGGACAGCAATCAGCCCCAGCATTTT. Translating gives CASSSWGAWDSNQPQHF.

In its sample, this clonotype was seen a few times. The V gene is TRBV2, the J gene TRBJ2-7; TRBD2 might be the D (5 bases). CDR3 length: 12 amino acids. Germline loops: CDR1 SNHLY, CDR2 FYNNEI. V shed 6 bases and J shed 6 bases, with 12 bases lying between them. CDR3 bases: TGTGCCAGCAGCCCCCTAGCTGGCGAGCAGTACTTC. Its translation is CASSPLAGEQYF.

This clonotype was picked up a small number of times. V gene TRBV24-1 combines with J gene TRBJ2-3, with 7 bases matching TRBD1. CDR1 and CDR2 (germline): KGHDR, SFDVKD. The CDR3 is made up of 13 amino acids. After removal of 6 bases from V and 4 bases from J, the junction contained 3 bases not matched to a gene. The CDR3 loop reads CATSFTGADTQYF. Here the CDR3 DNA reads TGTGCCACCAGTTTTACAGGGGCAGATACGCAGTATTTT.

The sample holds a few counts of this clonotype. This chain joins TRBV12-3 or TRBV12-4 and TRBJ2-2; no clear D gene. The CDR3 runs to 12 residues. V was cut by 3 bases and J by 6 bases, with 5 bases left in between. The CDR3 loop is CASSFWAGELFF. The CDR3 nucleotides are TGTGCCAGCAGTTTTTGGGCCGGGGAGCTGTTTTTT.

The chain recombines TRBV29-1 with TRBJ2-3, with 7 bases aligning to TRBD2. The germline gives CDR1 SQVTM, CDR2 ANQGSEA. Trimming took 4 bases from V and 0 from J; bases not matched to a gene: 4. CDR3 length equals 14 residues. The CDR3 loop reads CSVAASGSTDTQYF. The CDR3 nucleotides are TGCAGCGTTGCCGCTAGCGGCAGCACAGATACGCAGTATTTT.

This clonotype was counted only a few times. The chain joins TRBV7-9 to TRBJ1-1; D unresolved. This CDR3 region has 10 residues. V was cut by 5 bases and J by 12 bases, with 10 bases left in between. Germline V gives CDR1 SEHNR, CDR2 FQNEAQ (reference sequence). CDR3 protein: CASSPSESFF. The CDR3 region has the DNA TGTGCCAGCAGCCCCAGTGAGTCTTTCTTT.

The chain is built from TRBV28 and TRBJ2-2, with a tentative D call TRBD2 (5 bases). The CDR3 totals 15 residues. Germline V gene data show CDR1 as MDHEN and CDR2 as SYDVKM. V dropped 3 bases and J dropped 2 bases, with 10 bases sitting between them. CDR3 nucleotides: TGTGCCAGCAGTTTTTTGAGGGCAAACACCGGGGAGCTGTTTTTT. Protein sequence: CASSFLRANTGELFF.

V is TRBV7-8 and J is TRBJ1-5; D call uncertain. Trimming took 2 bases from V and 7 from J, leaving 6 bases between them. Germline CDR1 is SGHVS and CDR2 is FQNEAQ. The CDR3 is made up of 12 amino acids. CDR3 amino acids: CASSLTRQPQHF. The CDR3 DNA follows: TGTGCCAGCAGCTTAACAAGACAGCCCCAGCATTTT.

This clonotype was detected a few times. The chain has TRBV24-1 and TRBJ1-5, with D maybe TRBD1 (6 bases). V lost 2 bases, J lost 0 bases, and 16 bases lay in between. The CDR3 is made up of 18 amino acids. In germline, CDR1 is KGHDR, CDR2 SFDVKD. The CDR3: CATSDSRTGIYSNQPQHF. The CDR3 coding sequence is TGTGCCACCAGTGATTCCCGAACAGGGATATATAGCAATCAGCCCCAGCATTTT.

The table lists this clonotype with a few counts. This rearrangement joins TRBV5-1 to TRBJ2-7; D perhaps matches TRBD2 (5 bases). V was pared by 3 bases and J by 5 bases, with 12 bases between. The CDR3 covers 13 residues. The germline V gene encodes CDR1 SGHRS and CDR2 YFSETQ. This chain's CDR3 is CASSWGDKNEQYF. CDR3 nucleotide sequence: TGCGCCAGCAGCTGGGGAGATAAAAACGAGCAGTACTTC.

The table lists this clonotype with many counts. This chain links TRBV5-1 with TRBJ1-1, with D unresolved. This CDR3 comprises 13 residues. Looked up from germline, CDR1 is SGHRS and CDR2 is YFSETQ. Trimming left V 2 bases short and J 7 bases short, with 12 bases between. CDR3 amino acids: CASSLYVGGEAFF. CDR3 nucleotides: TGCGCCAGCAGCTTATACGTCGGTGGTGAAGCTTTCTTT.

CDR3 sequence reads: CSARDFSRDLYEQYF. The CDR3 bases are TGCAGTGCTAGAGATTTCTCGCGGGACCTCTACGAGCAGTACTTC. V and J are TRBV20-1 and TRBJ2-7, with D possibly matching TRBD2 (6 bases). The length of the CDR3 is 15 residues. Germline V gene sequence: CDR1 DFQATT, CDR2 SNEGSKA (reference sequence). With 0 bases removed from V and 3 bases from J, the gap between germline ends came to 15 bases.

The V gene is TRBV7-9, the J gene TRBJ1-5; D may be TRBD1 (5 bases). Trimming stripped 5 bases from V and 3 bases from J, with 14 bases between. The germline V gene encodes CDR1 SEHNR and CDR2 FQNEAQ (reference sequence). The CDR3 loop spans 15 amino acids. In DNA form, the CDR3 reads TGTGCCAGCAGCCCCGGAGACAGATACAATCAGCCCCAGCATTTT. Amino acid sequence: CASSPGDRYNQPQHF.

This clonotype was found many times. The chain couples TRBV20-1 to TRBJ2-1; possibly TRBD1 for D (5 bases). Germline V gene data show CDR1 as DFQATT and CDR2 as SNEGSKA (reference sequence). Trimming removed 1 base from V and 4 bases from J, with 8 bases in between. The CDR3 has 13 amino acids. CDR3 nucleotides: TGCAGTGCTAGAGCTCAGGGATACAATGAGCAGTTCTTC. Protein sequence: CSARAQGYNEQFF.

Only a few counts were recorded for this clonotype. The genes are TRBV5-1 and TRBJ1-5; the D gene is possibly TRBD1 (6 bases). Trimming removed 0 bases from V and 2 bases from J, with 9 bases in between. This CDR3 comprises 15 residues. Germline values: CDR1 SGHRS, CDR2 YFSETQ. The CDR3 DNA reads TGCGCCAGCAGCTTGGATACAGGGCGCAATCAGCCCCAGCATTTT. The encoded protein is CASSLDTGRNQPQHF.

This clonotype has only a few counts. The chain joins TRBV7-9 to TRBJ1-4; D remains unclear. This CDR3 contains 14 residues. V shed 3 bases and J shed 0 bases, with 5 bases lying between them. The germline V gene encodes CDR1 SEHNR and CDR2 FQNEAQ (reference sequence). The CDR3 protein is CASSLSATNEKLFF. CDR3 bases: TGTGCCAGCAGCTTGAGTGCAACTAATGAAAAACTGTTTTTT.

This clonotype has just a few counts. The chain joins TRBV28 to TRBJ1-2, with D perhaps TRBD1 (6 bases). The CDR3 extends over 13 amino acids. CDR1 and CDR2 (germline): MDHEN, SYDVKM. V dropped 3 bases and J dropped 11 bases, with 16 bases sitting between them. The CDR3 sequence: CASSLRKGGSYTF. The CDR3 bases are TGTGCCAGCAGTTTGCGCAAAGGGGGGAGTTACACCTTC.